This T cell receptor (beta chain) originates from a study of control samples from healthy donors and cancer patients. The CDR3 is 14 residues long. The V end was cut by 3 bases, the J end by 5 bases, with 13 bases between. Germline V gene sequence: CDR1 MRHNA, CDR2 SNTAGT. This table comes from immunoSEQ multiplex PCR, and its TCRdb copy is limited to in-frame clones, with some not included. The sample consists of more than 120,000 clones, about 90% of them appearing once. The chain combines TRBV6-4 with TRBJ1-1; TRBD1 is a possible D gene (6 bases). This TCR was recovered from a man aged 25 to 40 in good health. The sample consisted of blood. The CDR3: CASSESGGQTEAFF. In nucleotides, the CDR3 is TGTGCCAGCAGTGAAAGCGGGGGCCAGACTGAAGCTTTCTTT.